This T cell receptor (beta chain) was captured in a study of blood T cell repertoires in COVID-19. For the study at large: Samples came from the United States, Italy and Spain, spanning acute and convalescent COVID-19. PBMCs, B-cell-depleted T cells, or T cells provided the cDNA or gDNA that made up the material.

Source study methods: Quantification of nucleated cells was approximated via reference gene primer amplification. Sequenced by immunoSEQ multiplex PCR; TCRdb stores in-frame clones only, minus some. Clone size and V and J calls were adopted from that table, with D and trimming inferred from the DNA. This table holds more than 300,000 clones, about 90% found once. The source of this sequence is a woman under 30 who had recovered from COVID-19. Sequencing was done on a sample of peripheral blood.

This chain's CDR3 is CASSRLAGTSGRTSSYNEQFF. In DNA form, the CDR3 reads TGTGCCAGCAGCCGTCTAGCCGGGACTAGCGGGAGGACTAGCTCCTACAATGAGCAGTTCTTC. The chain uses TRBV3-1 (or the pseudogene TRBV3-2) and TRBJ2-1; 15 positions agree with TRBD2. V trimming: 4 bases; J trimming: 0 bases; junction bases outside the gene matches: 13. CDR3 size: 21 residues. The germline CDR1 and CDR2 sequences are LGHDT and YNNKEL (reference sequence).